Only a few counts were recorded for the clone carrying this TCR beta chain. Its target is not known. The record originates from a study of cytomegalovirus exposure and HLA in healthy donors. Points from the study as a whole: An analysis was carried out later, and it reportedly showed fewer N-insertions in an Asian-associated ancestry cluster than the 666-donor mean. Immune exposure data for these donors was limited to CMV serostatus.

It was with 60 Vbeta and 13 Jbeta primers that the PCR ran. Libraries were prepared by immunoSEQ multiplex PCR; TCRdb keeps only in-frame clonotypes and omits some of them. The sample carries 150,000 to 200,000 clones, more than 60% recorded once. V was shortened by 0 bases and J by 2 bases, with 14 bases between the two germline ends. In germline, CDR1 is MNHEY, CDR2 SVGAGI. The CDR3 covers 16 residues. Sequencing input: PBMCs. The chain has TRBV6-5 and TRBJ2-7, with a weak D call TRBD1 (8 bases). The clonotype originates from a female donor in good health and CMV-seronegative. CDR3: CASSYSGGDRPYEQYF. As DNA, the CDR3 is TGTGCCAGCAGTTACTCGGGGGGGGACAGGCCCTACGAGCAGTACTTC.